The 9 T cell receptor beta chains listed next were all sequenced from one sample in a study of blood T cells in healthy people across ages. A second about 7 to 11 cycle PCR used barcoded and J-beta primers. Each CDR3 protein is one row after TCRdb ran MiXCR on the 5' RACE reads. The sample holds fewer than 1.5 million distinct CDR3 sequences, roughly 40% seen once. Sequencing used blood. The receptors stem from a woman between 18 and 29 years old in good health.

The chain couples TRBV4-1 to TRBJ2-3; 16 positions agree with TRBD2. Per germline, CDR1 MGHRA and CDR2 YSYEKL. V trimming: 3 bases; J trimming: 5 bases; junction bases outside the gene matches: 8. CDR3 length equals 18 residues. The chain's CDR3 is CASSQGPGLAGGRDTQYF. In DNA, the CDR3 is TGCGCCAGCAGCCAGGGTCCGGGACTAGCGGGGGGGAGAGATACGCAGTATTTT.

CDR3 bases: TGTGCCAGCGCAGACTACTCGGATACGCAGTATTTT. It codes for CASADYSDTQYF. The chain combines TRBV28 with TRBJ2-3, with D possibly TRBD2 on 5 matching bases. CDR1 and CDR2 from the germline V gene are MDHEN and SYDVKM. There are 12 residues in the CDR3. Trimming pared 8 bases from V and 6 bases from J, leaving 12 bases between.

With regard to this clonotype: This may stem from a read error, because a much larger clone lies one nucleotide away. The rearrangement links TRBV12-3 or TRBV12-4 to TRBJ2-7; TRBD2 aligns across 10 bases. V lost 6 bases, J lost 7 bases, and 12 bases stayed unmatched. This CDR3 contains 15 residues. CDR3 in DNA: TGTGCCAGCAGATCTAGCGGGGGCAACAACAATGAGCAGTACTTC. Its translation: CASRSSGGNNNEQYF.

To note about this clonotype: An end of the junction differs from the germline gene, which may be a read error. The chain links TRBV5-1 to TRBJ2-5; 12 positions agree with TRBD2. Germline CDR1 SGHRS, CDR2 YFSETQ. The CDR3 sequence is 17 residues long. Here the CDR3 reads CASSSLSASGREETQCF. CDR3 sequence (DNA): TGCGCCAGCAGCTCCCTATCGGCTAGCGGGAGGGAAGAGACCCAGTGCTTC.

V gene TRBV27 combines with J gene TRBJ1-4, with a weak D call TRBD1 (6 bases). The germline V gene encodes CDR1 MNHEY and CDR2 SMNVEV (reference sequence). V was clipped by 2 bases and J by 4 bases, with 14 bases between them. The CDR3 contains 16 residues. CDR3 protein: CASSLRGAGVNEKLFF. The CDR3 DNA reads TGTGCCAGCAGTTTAAGGGGGGCAGGGGTTAATGAAAAACTGTTTTTT.

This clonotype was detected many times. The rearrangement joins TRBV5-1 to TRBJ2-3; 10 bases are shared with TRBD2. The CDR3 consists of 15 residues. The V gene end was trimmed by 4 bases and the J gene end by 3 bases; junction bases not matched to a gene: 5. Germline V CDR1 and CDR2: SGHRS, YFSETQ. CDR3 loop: CASSPLAGVTDTQYF. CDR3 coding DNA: TGCGCCAGCAGCCCGCTAGCGGGAGTGACAGATACGCAGTATTTT.

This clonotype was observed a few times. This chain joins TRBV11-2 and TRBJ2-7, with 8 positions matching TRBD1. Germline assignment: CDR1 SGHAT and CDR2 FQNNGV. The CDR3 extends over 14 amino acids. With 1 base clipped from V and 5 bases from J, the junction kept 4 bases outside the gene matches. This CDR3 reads CASSLGATGDEQYF. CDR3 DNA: TGTGCCAGCAGCTTAGGAGCGACAGGGGACGAGCAGTACTTC.

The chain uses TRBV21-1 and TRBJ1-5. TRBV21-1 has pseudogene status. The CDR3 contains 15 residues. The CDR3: CASSKALFSNQPQHF. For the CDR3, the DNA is TGTGCCAGCAGCAAAGCGCTTTTTAGCAATCAGCCCCAGCATTTT.

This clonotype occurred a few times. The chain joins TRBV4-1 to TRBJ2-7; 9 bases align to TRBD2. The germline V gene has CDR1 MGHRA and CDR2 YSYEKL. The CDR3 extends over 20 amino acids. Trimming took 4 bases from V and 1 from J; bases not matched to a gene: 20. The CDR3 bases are TGCGCCAGCAGCCCCCCTATAGCGGGAGAATTGAAGAAGAGTTCCTACGAGCAGTACTTC. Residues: CASSPPIAGELKKSSYEQYF.